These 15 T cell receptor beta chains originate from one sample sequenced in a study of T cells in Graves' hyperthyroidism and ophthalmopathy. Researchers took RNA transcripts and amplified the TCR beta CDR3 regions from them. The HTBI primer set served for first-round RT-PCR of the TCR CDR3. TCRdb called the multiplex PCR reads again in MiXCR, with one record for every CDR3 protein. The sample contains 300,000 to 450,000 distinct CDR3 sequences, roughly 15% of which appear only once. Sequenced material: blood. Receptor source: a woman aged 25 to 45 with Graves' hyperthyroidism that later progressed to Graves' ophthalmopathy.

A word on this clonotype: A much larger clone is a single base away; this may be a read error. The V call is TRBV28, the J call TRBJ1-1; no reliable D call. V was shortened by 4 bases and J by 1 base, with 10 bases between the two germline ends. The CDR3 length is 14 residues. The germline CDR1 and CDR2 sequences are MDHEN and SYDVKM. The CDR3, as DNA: TGTGCCAGCAGTTCCCGGAGACAGAACACTGAAGCTTTCTTT. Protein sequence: CASSSRRQNTEAFF.

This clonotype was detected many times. The CDR3 reads CASSRLEDREQYF. The CDR3 nucleotides are TGTGCCAGCAGCCGCCTCGAGGACCGCGAGCAGTACTTC. The chain recombines TRBV11-2 with TRBJ2-7; D is undetermined. V dropped 5 bases and J dropped 6 bases, with 14 bases sitting between them. The CDR3 has 13 amino acids. Germline V gene lookup returns CDR1 SGHAT and CDR2 FQNNGV. Filled out from reference TRBV11-2 and TRBJ2-7, the complete variable domain reads EAGVAQSPRYKIIEKRQSVAFWCNPISGHATLYWYQQILGQGPKLLIQFQNNGVVDDSQLPKDRFSAERLKGVDSTLKIQPAKLEDSAVYLCASSRLEDREQYFGPGTRLTVT.

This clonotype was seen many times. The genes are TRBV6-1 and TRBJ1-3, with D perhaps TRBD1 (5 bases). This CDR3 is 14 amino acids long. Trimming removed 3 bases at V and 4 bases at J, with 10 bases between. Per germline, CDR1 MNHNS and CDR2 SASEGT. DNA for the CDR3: TGTGCCAGCAGTGAGGGCAGGGTCGGAAACACCATATATTTT. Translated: CASSEGRVGNTIYF.

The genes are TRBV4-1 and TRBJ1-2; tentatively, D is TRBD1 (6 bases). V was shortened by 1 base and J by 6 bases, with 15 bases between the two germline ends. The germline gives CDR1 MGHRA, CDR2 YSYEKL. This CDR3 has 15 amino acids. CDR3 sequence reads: CASSQAWGGRDGYTF. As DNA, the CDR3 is TGCGCCAGCAGCCAAGCGTGGGGGGGCAGGGATGGCTACACCTTC.

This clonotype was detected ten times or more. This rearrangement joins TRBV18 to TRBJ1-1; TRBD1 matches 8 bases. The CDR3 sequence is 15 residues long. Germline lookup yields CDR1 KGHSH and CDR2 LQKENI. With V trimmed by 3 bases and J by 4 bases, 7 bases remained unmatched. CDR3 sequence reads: CASSPGQGVPTEAFF. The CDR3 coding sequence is TGTGCCAGCTCACCCGGACAGGGCGTGCCCACTGAAGCTTTCTTT.

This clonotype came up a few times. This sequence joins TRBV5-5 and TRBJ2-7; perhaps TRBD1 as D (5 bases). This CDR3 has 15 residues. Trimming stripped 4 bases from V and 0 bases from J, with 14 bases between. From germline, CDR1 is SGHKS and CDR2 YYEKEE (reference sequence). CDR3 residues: CASSRGRPSSYEQYF. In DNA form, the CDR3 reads TGTGCCAGCAGCAGGGGCCGTCCAAGCTCCTACGAGCAGTACTTC.

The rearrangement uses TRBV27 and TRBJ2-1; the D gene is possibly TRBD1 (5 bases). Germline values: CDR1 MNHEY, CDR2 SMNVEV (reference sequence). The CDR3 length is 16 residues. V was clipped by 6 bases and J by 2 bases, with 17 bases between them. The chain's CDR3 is CASSLGADITYNEQFF. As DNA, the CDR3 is TGTGCCAGCAGCCTAGGGGCGGACATAACCTACAATGAGCAGTTCTTC.

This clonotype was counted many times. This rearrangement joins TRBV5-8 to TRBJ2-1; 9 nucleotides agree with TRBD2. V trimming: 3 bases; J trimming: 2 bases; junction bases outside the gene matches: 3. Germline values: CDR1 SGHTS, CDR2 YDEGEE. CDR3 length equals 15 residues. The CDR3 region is CASSSSGITYNEQFF. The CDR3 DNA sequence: TGTGCCAGCAGCTCTAGCGGGATAACCTACAATGAGCAGTTCTTC.

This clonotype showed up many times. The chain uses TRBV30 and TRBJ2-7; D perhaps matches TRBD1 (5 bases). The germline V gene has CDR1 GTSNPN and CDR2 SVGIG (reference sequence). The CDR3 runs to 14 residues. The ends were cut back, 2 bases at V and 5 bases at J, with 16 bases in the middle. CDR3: CAWSFSLRGNEQYF. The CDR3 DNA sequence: TGTGCCTGGAGTTTTTCCCTTAGGGGTAACGAGCAGTACTTC. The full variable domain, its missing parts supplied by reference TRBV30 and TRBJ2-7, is SQTIHQWPATLVQPVGSPLSLECTVEGTSNPNLYWYRQAAGRGLQLLFYSVGIGQISSEVPQNLSASRPQDRQFILSSKKLLLSDSGFYLCAWSFSLRGNEQYFGPGTRLTVT.

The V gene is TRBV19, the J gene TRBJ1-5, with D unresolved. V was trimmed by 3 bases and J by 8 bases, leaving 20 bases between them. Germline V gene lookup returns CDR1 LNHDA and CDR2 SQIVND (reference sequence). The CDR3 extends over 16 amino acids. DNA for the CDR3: TGTGCCAGTAGTATTATCGCAGAAGTGGGGAGGGAGCCCCAGCATTTT. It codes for CASSIIAEVGREPQHF.

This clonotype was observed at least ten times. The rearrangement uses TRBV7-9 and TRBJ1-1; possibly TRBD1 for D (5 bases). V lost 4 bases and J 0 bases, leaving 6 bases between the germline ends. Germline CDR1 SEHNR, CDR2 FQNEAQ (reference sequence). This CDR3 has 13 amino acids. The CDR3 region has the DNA TGTGCCAGCAGCTCACAGGTGAACACTGAAGCTTTCTTT. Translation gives CASSSQVNTEAFF.

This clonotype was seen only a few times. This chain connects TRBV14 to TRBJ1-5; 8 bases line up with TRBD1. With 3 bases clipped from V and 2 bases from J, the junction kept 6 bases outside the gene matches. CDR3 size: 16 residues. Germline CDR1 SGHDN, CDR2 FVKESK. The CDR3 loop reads CASSQDSTGGNQPQHF. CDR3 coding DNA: TGTGCCAGCAGCCAGGATTCGACAGGGGGCAATCAGCCCCAGCATTTT.

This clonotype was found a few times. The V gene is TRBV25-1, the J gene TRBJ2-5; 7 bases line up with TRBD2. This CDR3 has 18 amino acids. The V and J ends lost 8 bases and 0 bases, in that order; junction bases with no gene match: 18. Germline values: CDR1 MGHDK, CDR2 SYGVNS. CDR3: CASRMGLAERPHQETQYF. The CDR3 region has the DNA TGTGCCAGCCGAATGGGGCTAGCGGAAAGACCCCACCAAGAGACCCAGTACTTC.

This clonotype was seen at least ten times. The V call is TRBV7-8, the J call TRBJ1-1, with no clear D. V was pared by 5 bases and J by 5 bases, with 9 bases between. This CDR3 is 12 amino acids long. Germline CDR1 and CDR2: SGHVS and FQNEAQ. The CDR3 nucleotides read TGTGCCAGCAGCACCTGGGCTACTGAAGCTTTCTTT. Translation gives CASSTWATEAFF.

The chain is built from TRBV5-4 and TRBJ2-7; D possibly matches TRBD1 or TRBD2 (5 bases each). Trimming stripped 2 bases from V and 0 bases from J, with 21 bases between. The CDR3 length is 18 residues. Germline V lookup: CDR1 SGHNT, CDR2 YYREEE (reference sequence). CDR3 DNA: TGTGCCAGCAGCTTTACCTACCCGATCCGGGACGTCTCCTACGAGCAGTACTTC. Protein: CASSFTYPIRDVSYEQYF. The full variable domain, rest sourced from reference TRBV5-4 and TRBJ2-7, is ETGVTQSPTHLIKTRGQQVTLRCSSQSGHNTVSWYQQALGQGPQFIFQYYREEENGRGNFPPRFSGLQFPNYSSELNVNALELDDSALYLCASSFTYPIRDVSYEQYFGPGTRLTVT.